One and the same sample provided the 23 T cell receptor beta chains below, sequenced in a study of T cells in localized non-small cell lung cancer. TCRdb's copy holds only in-frame clones and misses some; the assay was immunoSEQ multiplex PCR. The profile shows approximately 61,000 clones, just over 85% of them singletons. Sequenced material: peripheral blood, taken before any cancer treatment. The receptor set was obtained from a woman aged 40-69 years with stage I lung adenocarcinoma.

The chain employs TRBV7-9 and TRBJ1-5; 8 bases agree with TRBD1. CDR1 and CDR2 from the germline V gene are SEHNR and FQNEAQ (reference sequence). The CDR3 is made up of 15 amino acids. V shed 5 bases and J 4 bases; nucleotides not matched to a gene: 7. The CDR3 region has the DNA TGTGCCAGCAGCCCAGGGACAGGTCCAAATCAGCCCCAGCATTTT. Amino acids: CASSPGTGPNQPQHF.

This CDR3 is CASSPDRGRNSPLHF. CDR3 coding DNA: TGTGCCAGCAGCCCCGACAGGGGGCGTAATTCACCCCTCCACTTT. V usage is TRBV7-2 and J usage is TRBJ1-6; 10 bases match TRBD1. This CDR3 has 15 residues. Germline CDR1 reads SGHTA; CDR2 reads FQGNSA. J lost 6 bases, V lost 5 bases, and 4 bases had no gene match.

The chain employs TRBV11-3 and TRBJ2-1; 11 nucleotides agree with TRBD2. The CDR3 covers 18 residues. With V trimmed by 5 bases and J by 6 bases, 15 bases remained unmatched. The germline V gene encodes CDR1 SGHNT and CDR2 YENEEA. CDR3 DNA: TGTGCCAGCAGCCTGACTAGCGGGGATCATGACTTTATCAATGAGCAGTTCTTC. Its translation: CASSLTSGDHDFINEQFF.

The J gene is TRBJ2-3, the V gene TRBV11-2; tentative D call: TRBD1 (5 bases). CDR1 is SGHAT and CDR2 is FQNNGV in the germline V gene. V shed 0 bases and J shed 0 bases, with 16 bases lying between them. The CDR3 extends over 18 amino acids. CDR3 loop: CASSLDSQDKASTDTQYF. Written as DNA, the CDR3 is TGTGCCAGCAGCTTAGACTCCCAGGACAAAGCTAGCACAGATACGCAGTATTTT.

V is TRBV5-6 and J is TRBJ1-6, with a weak D call TRBD1 (6 bases). V lost 0 bases to trimming and J lost 6 bases, with 7 bases between them. CDR1 and CDR2 from the germline V gene are SGHDT and YYEEEE. The CDR3 is made up of 14 amino acids. This chain's CDR3 is CASSLAGANSPLHF. DNA for the CDR3: TGTGCCAGCAGCTTGGCGGGGGCTAATTCACCCCTCCACTTT.

This chain links TRBV20-1 with TRBJ1-1; TRBD1 is a possible D gene (5 bases). This CDR3 is built from 11 residues. Germline assignment: CDR1 DFQATT and CDR2 SNEGSKA (reference sequence). The V end was cut by 7 bases, the J end by 6 bases, with 12 bases between. In DNA form, the CDR3 reads TGCAGTGGTGGAAGGGGCGCTGAAGCTTTCTTT. Protein: CSGGRGAEAFF.

The rearrangement uses TRBV25-1 and TRBJ2-1; 9 nucleotides line up with TRBD2. This CDR3 is built from 16 residues. Germline V gene data show CDR1 as MGHDK and CDR2 as SYGVNS. With 2 bases clipped from V and 4 bases from J, the junction kept 6 bases outside the gene matches. As DNA, the CDR3 is TGTGCCAGCAGTGAACATAGCGGGGGACCTTACAATGAGCAGTTCTTC. Protein: CASSEHSGGPYNEQFF.

This clone has only a few counts. This chain joins TRBV7-6 and TRBJ1-4, with 8 bases identical to TRBD1. The J segment lost 10 bases and the V segment lost 5 bases, leaving 18 bases of the junction unmatched. The CDR3 is 17 amino acids. From germline, CDR1 is SGHVS and CDR2 FNYEAQ. The CDR3 sequence is CASSGGPRAGGAGKLFF. The DNA for the CDR3 is TGTGCCAGCAGCGGTGGTCCAAGGGCAGGGGGCGCAGGAAAACTGTTTTTT.

In this sample, this clone turned up a few times. The J gene is TRBJ2-1, the V gene TRBV5-1; D possibly uses TRBD1 or TRBD2 (6 bases each). The germline V gene has CDR1 SGHRS and CDR2 YFSETQ. Trimming left V 4 bases short and J 7 bases short, with 15 bases between. The CDR3 sequence is 14 residues long. This chain's CDR3 is CASSPDLGGNEQFF. In nucleotides, the CDR3 is TGCGCCAGCAGCCCGGACTTAGGGGGGAATGAGCAGTTCTTC.

CDR3 loop: CASSLLGGHSTGELFF. CDR3 nucleotides: TGTGCCAGCAGCTTGTTAGGGGGGCATAGCACCGGGGAGCTGTTTTTT. The rearrangement uses TRBV7-2 and TRBJ2-2, with D perhaps being TRBD1 or TRBD2 (6 bases each). V gave up 3 bases and J gave up 4 bases, with 15 bases separating them. CDR1 and CDR2 from the germline V gene are SGHTA and FQGNSA. The CDR3 consists of 16 residues.

The gene calls are TRBV6-1 and TRBJ1-2; D is uncertain. V was pared by 5 bases and J by 8 bases, with 9 bases between. The germline V gene has CDR1 MNHNS and CDR2 SASEGT. This CDR3 has 11 residues. The CDR3 DNA follows: TGTGCCAGCAGTCTAGCAAGCGGCTACACCTTC. This sequence encodes CASSLASGYTF.

This clone was counted only a few times. The chain links TRBV19 to TRBJ2-5; tentative D call: TRBD2 (6 bases). The germline V and J ends were trimmed by 4 bases and 4 bases, with 10 bases remaining between them. This CDR3 is built from 13 residues. CDR1 is LNHDA, CDR2 SQIVND, per germline (reference sequence). Here the CDR3 reads CASSSGVRETQYF. Here the CDR3 DNA reads TGTGCCAGTAGTAGCGGGGTACGAGAGACCCAGTACTTC.

The rearrangement uses TRBV5-6 and TRBJ1-1, with 8 bases lining up with TRBD1. Germline-derived CDR1 and CDR2 are SGHDT and YYEEEE. The CDR3 totals 18 residues. Trimming cost V 3 bases and J 0 bases; bases outside gene matches: 13. DNA for the CDR3: TGTGCCAGCAGCTCCCGGTACGGGACAGGCCCCATGAACACTGAAGCTTTCTTT. Encoded protein: CASSSRYGTGPMNTEAFF.

In its sample, this clone was seen once. CDR3 amino acids: CASSLEGRGEAFF. The CDR3 DNA reads as TGCGCCAGCAGCTTGGAAGGCAGGGGAGAAGCTTTCTTT. The chain employs TRBV5-1 and TRBJ1-1; D might be TRBD1 (6 bases). In germline, CDR1 is SGHRS, CDR2 YFSETQ. There are 13 residues in the CDR3. V lost 0 bases and J 8 bases, leaving 11 bases between the germline ends.

The chain recombines TRBV19 with TRBJ1-2; weak D call: TRBD1 (5 bases). Per the germline V gene, CDR1 is LNHDA and CDR2 is SQIVND (reference sequence). The length of the CDR3 is 14 residues. Trimming left V 6 bases short and J 2 bases short, with 13 bases between. The chain's CDR3 is CASRFLDSNYGYTF. DNA for the CDR3: TGTGCCAGTAGATTCCTAGACAGCAACTATGGCTACACCTTC.

The genes are TRBV5-6 and TRBJ1-6, with a tentative D call TRBD1 (6 bases). V was cut by 4 bases and J by 6 bases, with 17 bases left in between. CDR3 length equals 16 residues. Per the germline V gene, CDR1 is SGHDT and CDR2 is YYEEEE. The DNA of the CDR3 is TGTGCCAGCAGCGAGGCCGGGCCCAGGGGTAATTCACCCCTCCACTTT. As protein: CASSEAGPRGNSPLHF.

The chain combines TRBV4-2 with TRBJ2-6; D possibly corresponds to TRBD1 (5 bases). The length of the CDR3 is 16 residues. Germline V gene sequence: CDR1 LGHNA, CDR2 YNFKEQ. V was trimmed by 1 base and J by 1 base, leaving 8 bases between them. The chain's CDR3 is CASSQGQLSGANVLTF. CDR3 nucleotide sequence: TGTGCCAGCAGCCAAGGACAGCTTTCTGGGGCCAACGTCCTGACTTTC.

This clone was counted a single time. The chain has TRBV9 and TRBJ1-2, with D possibly matching TRBD1 (5 bases). The CDR3 contains 13 residues. Germline assignment: CDR1 SGDLS and CDR2 YYNGEE. The ends were cut back, 4 bases at V and 4 bases at J, with 11 bases in the middle. The CDR3 loop is CASSLEGIYGYTF. CDR3 bases: TGTGCCAGCAGCCTCGAGGGGATCTATGGCTACACCTTC.

The rearrangement joins TRBV7-3 to TRBJ2-1; D unclear. This CDR3 is built from 15 residues. V lost 3 bases and J 1 base, leaving 10 bases between the germline ends. The germline V gene encodes CDR1 SGHTA and CDR2 FQGTGA. CDR3 in amino acids: CASSFTPRSYNEQFF. CDR3 nucleotides: TGTGCCAGCAGCTTTACCCCTAGGTCCTACAATGAGCAGTTCTTC. Filled out from reference TRBV7-3 and TRBJ2-1, the complete variable domain reads GAGVSQTPSNKVTEKGKYVELRCDPISGHTALYWYRQSLGQGPEFLIYFQGTGAADDSGLPNDRFFAVRPEGSVSTLKIQRTERGDSAVYLCASSFTPRSYNEQFFGPGTRLTVL.

The gene calls are TRBV7-9 and TRBJ1-5, with D possibly matching TRBD1 (6 bases). The CDR3 runs 14 residues. Germline CDR1 and CDR2: SEHNR and FQNEAQ (reference sequence). V lost 5 bases, J lost 0 bases, and 8 bases lay in between. CDR3 in DNA: TGTGCCAGCAGCATGGACAGTAGCAATCAGCCCCAGCATTTT. The encoded protein is CASSMDSSNQPQHF.

The chain combines TRBV5-6 with TRBJ2-2, with D maybe TRBD2 (6 bases). CDR3 length equals 13 residues. Germline CDR1 is SGHDT and CDR2 is YYEEEE. Trimming removed 2 bases at V and 5 bases at J, with 7 bases between. CDR3 nucleotides: TGTGCCAGCAGCTTCGCGGGAACCGGGGAGCTGTTTTTT. As protein: CASSFAGTGELFF.

The chain links TRBV6-1 to TRBJ2-3, with D possibly being TRBD1 (5 bases). Germline loops: CDR1 MNHNS, CDR2 SASEGT. Trimming left V 5 bases short and J 0 bases short, with 9 bases between. This CDR3 comprises 14 residues. CDR3 sequence: CASSPRQSTDTQYF. The CDR3 nucleotides are TGTGCCAGCAGTCCGCGACAGAGCACAGATACGCAGTATTTT.

This clone was observed a single time. The chain links TRBV18 to TRBJ2-1; TRBD2 agrees at 9 bases. The CDR3 spans 17 residues. Germline V gene data show CDR1 as KGHSH and CDR2 as LQKENI. V was clipped by 1 base and J by 2 bases; unmatched bases: 6. The CDR3 reads CASSPRISGGTYNEQFF. The CDR3 region has the DNA TGTGCCAGCTCACCACGTATAAGCGGGGGGACCTACAATGAGCAGTTCTTC.